This T cell receptor beta chain emerged from a study of T-cell reconstitution after alpha-beta-depleted transplantation in children. V was clipped by 3 bases and J by 7 bases; unmatched bases: 3. The CDR3 contains 12 residues. Per germline, CDR1 DFQATT and CDR2 SNEGSKA (reference sequence). TCRbeta library preparation incorporated unique molecular identifiers. Each CDR3 protein gets one entry after TCRdb re-called the PCR reads with MiXCR. The sample shows 350,000 to 450,000 distinct CDR3 sequences, around 20% of them seen only once. The table lists this clonotype with a few counts. The V and J genes are TRBV20-1 and TRBJ2-1, with TRBD2 identical over 7 bases. Sequenced here: PBMCs from the stem cell graft donor, sampled from the stem cell graft. The sequence was collected from a human donor who donated a stem cell graft to a child with acute myeloid leukemia. The CDR3 nucleotides read TGCAGTGCTAGCAGCGGGAAGAATGAGCAGTTCTTC. It translates to CSASSGKNEQFF.